What follows are 17 T cell receptor beta chains derived from one specimen sequenced in a study of breast tumors, draining lymph nodes, adjacent tissues. The lymph nodes were axillary draining lymph nodes from breast cancer patients. TCRdb reanalysed the multiplex PCR reads using MiXCR and keeps one entry per CDR3 protein. Of around 130,000 distinct CDR3 sequences listed, 32% are singletons. The sequencing sample was made of axillary lymph node tissue. These receptors originate from a female donor with breast cancer. Some clones in this sample may be carry-over from other donors' samples.

This clonotype has at least ten counts. This chain links TRBV11-2 with TRBJ2-2, with D perhaps TRBD2 (6 bases). V was cut by 5 bases and J by 10 bases, with 11 bases left in between. The CDR3 has 12 residues. Germline assignment: CDR1 SGHAT and CDR2 FQNNGV. The CDR3 bases are TGTGCCAGCAGCCGGGGGTCCAAGGAGCTGTTTTTT. Translation: CASSRGSKELFF.

A word on this clonotype: It is likely a read error, because the conserved phenylalanine at the end of the CDR3 is missing. The chain links TRBV12-3 or TRBV12-4 to TRBJ1-6; no clear D. This CDR3 spans 15 amino acids. V lost 7 bases and J 5 bases, leaving 15 bases between the germline ends. This CDR3 reads CASNFRNNNNSPLHL. The CDR3 DNA follows: TGTGCCAGCAATTTTCGGAACAACAATAATTCACCCCTCCACCTT.

As concerns this clonotype: Germline is not matched at one junction end, which may reflect a read error. V gene TRBV6-5 combines with J gene TRBJ2-2, with a weak D call TRBD1 (6 bases). This CDR3 is 13 amino acids long. Germline lookup yields CDR1 MNHEY and CDR2 SVGAGI. The CDR3 DNA reads TGTGCCAGCAGTACAGGGAACACCGGGGAGCTGTCTTGG. Protein product: CASSTGNTGELSW.

This clonotype has at least ten counts. This chain links TRBV10-3 with TRBJ2-3; 10 bases line up with TRBD1. This CDR3 is built from 14 residues. The J segment lost 2 bases and the V segment lost 10 bases, leaving 6 bases of the junction unmatched. Germline V gene lookup returns CDR1 ENHRY and CDR2 SYGVKD. As DNA, the CDR3 is TGTGCCACCCGACAGGGGGCGAACACAGATACGCAGTATTTT. It is translated as CATRQGANTDTQYF.

This clonotype was seen repeatedly, ten times or more. The chain has TRBV19 and TRBJ2-1; D is undetermined. Trimming shortened V by 7 bases and J by 5 bases, and 9 bases separated the two germline ends. This CDR3 has 12 amino acids. The germline gives CDR1 LNHDA, CDR2 SQIVND (reference sequence). CDR3 sequence: CASMNRDNEQFF. CDR3 bases: TGTGCCAGTATGAACCGGGACAATGAGCAGTTCTTC. Full variable domain (outside the CDR3, taken from reference TRBV19 and TRBJ2-1): DGGITQSPKYLFRKEGQNVTLSCEQNLNHDAMYWYRQDPGQGLRLIYYSQIVNDFQKGDIAEGYSVSREKKESFPLTVTSAQKNPTAFYLCASMNRDNEQFFGPGTRLTVL.

This clonotype was counted between two and nine times. V gene TRBV20-1 combines with J gene TRBJ2-3, with D maybe TRBD2 (6 bases). The CDR3 extends over 20 amino acids. Trimming removed 3 bases from V and 1 base from J, with 29 bases in between. Germline lookup yields CDR1 DFQATT and CDR2 SNEGSKA (reference sequence). CDR3 region: CSASWAQISAGLTGTDTQYF. CDR3 in DNA: TGCAGTGCTAGTTGGGCTCAAATTAGCGCGGGGCTTACAGGCACAGATACGCAGTATTTT.

This clonotype has ten or more counts. Since a much larger clone is just one base distant, this may be a read error. The V and J genes are TRBV20-1 and TRBJ2-5; D is perhaps TRBD1 (6 bases). This CDR3 region has 14 residues. The V end was cut by 3 bases, the J end by 7 bases, with 18 bases between. CDR1 and CDR2 (germline): DFQATT, SNEGSKA (reference sequence). CDR3 amino acids: CSASPTGIGATQYF. For the CDR3, the DNA is TGCAGTGCTAGCCCTACAGGGATTGGAGCGACCCAGTACTTC.

CDR3 DNA sequence: TGTGCTAGTGGTTTGAACACCATATATTTT. This encodes CASGLNTIYF. V gene TRBV12-5 combines with J gene TRBJ1-3, with D unresolved. Between the trimmed V and J ends, which lost 2 bases and 7 bases, there was a span of 0 bases. The CDR3 runs 10 residues. CDR1 is LGHNT, CDR2 FRNRAP, per germline.

This chain connects TRBV20-1 to TRBJ2-3; TRBD1 matches at 10 bases. V lost 2 bases and J lost 2; bases outside the gene matches: 13. Per the germline V gene, CDR1 is DFQATT and CDR2 is SNEGSKA (reference sequence). The CDR3 is made up of 18 amino acids. The CDR3 nucleotides are TGCAGTGCTAGAAGGACAGGGGGGGGCTTGCGAAACACAGATACGCAGTATTTT. Its protein product is CSARRTGGGLRNTDTQYF.

This clonotype was recorded many times. V and J are TRBV20-1 and TRBJ2-7, with 7 bases fitting TRBD1. The CDR3 contains 12 residues. With V trimmed by 5 bases and J by 4 bases, 5 bases remained unmatched. Looked up from germline, CDR1 is DFQATT and CDR2 is SNEGSKA (reference sequence). CDR3: CSAQTGPYEQYV. As DNA, the CDR3 is TGCAGTGCTCAGACAGGGCCTTACGAGCAGTACGTC.

A word on this clonotype: A read error is possible here, since a much larger clone lies one base away. The CDR3 DNA sequence: TGTGCCAGCGGCTACGGATCAGCTAAGGAGACCCAGTACTTC. Encoded protein: CASGYGSAKETQYF. The gene calls are TRBV6-5 and TRBJ2-5; D is uncertain. The V end lost 8 bases, the J end lost 5 bases, and 18 bases lay between the germline ends. The CDR3 spans 14 residues. Germline CDR1 is MNHEY and CDR2 is SVGAGI.

The sample holds a few counts of this clonotype. A junction boundary mismatches the germline segment, possibly from a read error. The J gene is TRBJ2-7, the V gene TRBV27; D could derive from TRBD1 or TRBD2 (5 bases each). Germline lookup yields CDR1 MNHEY and CDR2 SMNVEV (reference sequence). The CDR3 extends over 17 amino acids. The DNA of the CDR3 is TGTGCCAGCAGTTTATTCGGGGCGACACCTAGCTCCTACGGGCAGTACTTC. Translated, it gives CASSLFGATPSSYGQYF.

This clonotype was seen many times. This sequence joins TRBV6-5 and TRBJ1-2; D is unclear. The CDR3 runs to 14 residues. Between the trimmed V and J ends, which lost 3 bases and 7 bases, there was a span of 15 bases. CDR1 is MNHEY and CDR2 is SVGAGI in the germline V gene. As DNA, the CDR3 is TGTGCCAGCAGTTATCGACCGACGGAGTCTGGCTACACCTTC. Translating gives CASSYRPTESGYTF.

The sample holds many counts of this clonotype. The V call is TRBV20-1, the J call TRBJ2-3; TRBD2 matches 10 bases. J was trimmed by 5 bases and V by 0 bases; bases with no gene match: 11. The CDR3 loop spans 17 amino acids. Germline V gene data show CDR1 as DFQATT and CDR2 as SNEGSKA (reference sequence). The CDR3 coding sequence is TGCAGTGCTAGAGATCCTACTAGCGGGGCGCCGATAGATACGCAGTATTTT. Translation: CSARDPTSGAPIDTQYF.

Here the CDR3 reads CASSLGPGRETQYF. DNA for the CDR3: TGTGCCAGCAGCTTAGGTCCCGGCCGTGAGACCCAGTACTTC. The chain uses TRBV11-2 and TRBJ2-5; no definite D call. Germline lookup yields CDR1 SGHAT and CDR2 FQNNGV. The CDR3 sequence is 14 residues long. Trimming took off 1 base at V and 5 bases at J, with 11 bases between the two ends.

As concerns this clonotype: A much larger clone differs from this one at a single base, so this may be a read error. This chain joins TRBV12-5 and TRBJ2-7; D tentatively reads TRBD1 or TRBD2 (5 bases each). This CDR3 has 14 amino acids. CDR1 is LGHNT, CDR2 FRNRAP, per germline. V lost 9 bases and J lost 4, with 19 bases in between. CDR3 in amino acids: CARGDGSRNYEQYF. The CDR3 bases are TGTGCTAGAGGGGACGGGTCTAGGAATTACGAGCAGTACTTC.

This clonotype was observed at least ten times. The V call is TRBV30, the J call TRBJ1-2; maybe TRBD1 (6 bases). The CDR3 spans 14 residues. Between the trimmed V and J ends, which lost 3 bases and 5 bases, there was a span of 16 bases. CDR1 and CDR2 (germline): GTSNPN, SVGIG (reference sequence). CDR3 protein: CAWRRGRGIYGYTF. In DNA form, the CDR3 reads TGTGCCTGGAGACGGGGGCGCGGGATTTATGGCTACACCTTC.